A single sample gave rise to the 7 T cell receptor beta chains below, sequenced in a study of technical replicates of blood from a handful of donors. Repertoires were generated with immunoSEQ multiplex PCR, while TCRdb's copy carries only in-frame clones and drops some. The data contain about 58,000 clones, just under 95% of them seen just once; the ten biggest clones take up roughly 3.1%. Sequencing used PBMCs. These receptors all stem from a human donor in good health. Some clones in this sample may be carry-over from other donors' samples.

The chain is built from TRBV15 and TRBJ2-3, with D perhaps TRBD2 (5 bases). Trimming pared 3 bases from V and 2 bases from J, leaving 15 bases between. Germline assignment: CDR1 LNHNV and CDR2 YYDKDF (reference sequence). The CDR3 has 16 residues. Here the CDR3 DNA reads TGTGCCACCAGCAGGGGTACGGGGTCAGCCACAGATACGCAGTATTTT. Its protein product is CATSRGTGSATDTQYF.

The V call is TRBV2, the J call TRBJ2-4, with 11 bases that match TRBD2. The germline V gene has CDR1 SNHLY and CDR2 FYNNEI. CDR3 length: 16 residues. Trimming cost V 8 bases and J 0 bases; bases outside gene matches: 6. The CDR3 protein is CASGTSGDLAKNIQYF. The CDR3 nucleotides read TGTGCCAGCGGGACTAGCGGTGATCTAGCCAAAAACATTCAGTACTTC.

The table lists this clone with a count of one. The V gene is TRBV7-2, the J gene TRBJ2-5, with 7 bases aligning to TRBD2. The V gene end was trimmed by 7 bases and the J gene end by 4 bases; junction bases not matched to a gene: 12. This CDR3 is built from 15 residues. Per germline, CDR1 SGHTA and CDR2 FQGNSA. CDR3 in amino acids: CASTTGGKAPETQYF. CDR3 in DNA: TGTGCCAGCACTACCGGGGGGAAGGCCCCAGAGACCCAGTACTTC.

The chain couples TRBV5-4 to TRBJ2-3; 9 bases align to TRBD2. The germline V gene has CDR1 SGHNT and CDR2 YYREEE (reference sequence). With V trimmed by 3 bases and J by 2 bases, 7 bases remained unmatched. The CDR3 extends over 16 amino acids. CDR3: CASSSPGTSPTDTQYF. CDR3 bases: TGTGCCAGCAGCTCCCCCGGGACTAGCCCCACAGATACGCAGTATTTT.

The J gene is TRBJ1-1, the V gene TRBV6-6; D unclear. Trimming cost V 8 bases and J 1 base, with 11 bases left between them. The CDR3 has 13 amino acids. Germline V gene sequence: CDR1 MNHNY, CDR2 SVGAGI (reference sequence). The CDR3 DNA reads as TGTGCCAGCTCTTATTTTTCGAACACTGAAGCTTTCTTT. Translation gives CASSYFSNTEAFF.

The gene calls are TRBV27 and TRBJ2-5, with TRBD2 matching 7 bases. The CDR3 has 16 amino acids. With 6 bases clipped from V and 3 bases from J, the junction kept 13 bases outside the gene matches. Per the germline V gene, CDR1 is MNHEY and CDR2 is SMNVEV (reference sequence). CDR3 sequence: CASRRGRAVGEETQYF. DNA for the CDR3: TGTGCCAGCAGGCGAGGGAGGGCGGTTGGTGAAGAGACCCAGTACTTC.

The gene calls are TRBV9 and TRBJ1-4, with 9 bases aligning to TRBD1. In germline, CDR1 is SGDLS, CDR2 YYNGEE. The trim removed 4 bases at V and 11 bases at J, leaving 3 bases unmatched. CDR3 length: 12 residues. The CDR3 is CASSRTGDKLFF. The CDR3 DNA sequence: TGTGCCAGCAGCCGGACAGGGGACAAACTGTTTTTT.